This T cell receptor (beta chain) was identified in a study of post-analysis software for immune sequencing data. Looking at the study overall: Relapsing-remitting, secondary progressive and progressive-relapsing courses of multiple sclerosis were included. Whole-study findings and limits: Five TRBV segments, including TRBV5-6, TRBV5-1 and TRBV20-1, were more frequent in patients than controls. Samples sharing a preparation batch grouped tightly together when assessed by F measure.

CDR1 and CDR2 (germline): LGHNT, FRNRAP. This CDR3 comprises 15 residues. Trimming pared 0 bases from V and 2 bases from J, leaving 11 bases between. Built from TCR beta cDNA, the libraries had unique molecular identifiers in them. The yield from roughly 1 to 10 million T cells was 500,000 or so cDNA molecules in total. TCRdb called the PCR reads again in MiXCR, with one record for every CDR3 protein. The sample contains roughly 800,000 distinct CDR3 sequences, about 57% of which appear only once. In the case of this clonotype: The antigen remains undetermined.

This sequence was found in a girl aged 5 to 17 with multiple sclerosis. This chain connects TRBV12-5 to TRBJ2-7; TRBD2 might be the D (6 bases). The specimen sequenced was blood. This chain's CDR3 is CASGLVGRVPYEQYF. The CDR3 region has the DNA TGTGCTAGTGGTTTGGTCGGGAGAGTCCCCTACGAGCAGTACTTC.